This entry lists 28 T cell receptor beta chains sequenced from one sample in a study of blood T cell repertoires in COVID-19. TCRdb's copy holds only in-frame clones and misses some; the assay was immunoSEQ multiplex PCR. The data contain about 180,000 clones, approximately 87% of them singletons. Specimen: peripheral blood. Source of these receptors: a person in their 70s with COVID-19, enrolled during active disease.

The CDR3 DNA reads TGTGCCAGTAGTATCCCGACAGGCTCTGGAAACACCATATATTTT. It yields the protein CASSIPTGSGNTIYF. This chain connects TRBV19 to TRBJ1-3; maybe TRBD1 (6 bases). This CDR3 contains 15 residues. The germline gives CDR1 LNHDA, CDR2 SQIVND (reference sequence). V lost 3 bases, J lost 0 bases, and 9 bases lay in between.

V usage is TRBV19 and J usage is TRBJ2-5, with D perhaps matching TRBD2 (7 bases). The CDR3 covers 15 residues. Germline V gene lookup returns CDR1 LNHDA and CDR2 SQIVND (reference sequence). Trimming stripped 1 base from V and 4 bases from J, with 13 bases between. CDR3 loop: CASSIVRGARETQYF. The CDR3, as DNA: TGTGCCAGTAGTATAGTTCGGGGGGCAAGAGAGACCCAGTACTTC.

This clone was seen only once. The CDR3 nucleotides are TGTGCCATCAGTGACCTGACAGGGGCTAACTACGAGCAGTACTTC. Protein product: CAISDLTGANYEQYF. V usage is TRBV10-3 and J usage is TRBJ2-7; 8 positions agree with TRBD1. This CDR3 has 15 amino acids. Losses at the gene ends were 3 bases for V and 3 bases for J; bases not matched to a gene: 7. Germline CDR1 reads ENHRY; CDR2 reads SYGVKD.

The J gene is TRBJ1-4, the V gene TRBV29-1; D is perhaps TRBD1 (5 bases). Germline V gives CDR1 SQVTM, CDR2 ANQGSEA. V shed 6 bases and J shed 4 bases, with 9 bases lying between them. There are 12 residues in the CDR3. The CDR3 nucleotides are TGCAGCGTCGCTAGGGGTAATGAAAAACTGTTTTTT. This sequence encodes CSVARGNEKLFF.

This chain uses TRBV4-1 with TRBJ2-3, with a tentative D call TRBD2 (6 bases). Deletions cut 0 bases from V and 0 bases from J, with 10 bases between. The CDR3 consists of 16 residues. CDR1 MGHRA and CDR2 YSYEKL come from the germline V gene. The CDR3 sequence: CASSQDTRDSTDTQYF. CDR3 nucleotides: TGCGCCAGCAGCCAAGATACGCGGGACAGCACAGATACGCAGTATTTT.

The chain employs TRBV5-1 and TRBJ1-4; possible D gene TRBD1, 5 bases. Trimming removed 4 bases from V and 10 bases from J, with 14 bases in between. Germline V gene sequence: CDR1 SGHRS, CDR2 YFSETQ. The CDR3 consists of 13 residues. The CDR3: CASSPVGVRKLFF. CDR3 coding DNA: TGCGCCAGCAGCCCGGTAGGGGTGCGAAAACTGTTTTTT. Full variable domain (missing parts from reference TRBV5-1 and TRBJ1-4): KAGVTQTPRYLIKTRGQQVTLSCSPISGHRSVSWYQQTPGQGLQFLFEYFSETQRNKGNFPGRFSGRQFSNSRSEMNVSTLELGDSALYLCASSPVGVRKLFFGSGTQLSVL.

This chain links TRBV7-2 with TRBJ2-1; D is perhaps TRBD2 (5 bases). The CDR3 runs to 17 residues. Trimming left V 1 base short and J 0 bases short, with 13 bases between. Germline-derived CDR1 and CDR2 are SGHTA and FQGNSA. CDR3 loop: CASSLEASHSSYNEQFF. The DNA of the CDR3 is TGTGCCAGCAGCTTAGAGGCTAGCCACTCCTCCTACAATGAGCAGTTCTTC.

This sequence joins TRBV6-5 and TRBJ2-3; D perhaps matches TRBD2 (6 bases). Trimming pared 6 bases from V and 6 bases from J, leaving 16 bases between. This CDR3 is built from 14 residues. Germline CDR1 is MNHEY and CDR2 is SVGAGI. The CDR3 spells CASRRGLALDTQYF. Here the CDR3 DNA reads TGTGCCAGCAGGAGAGGGCTAGCGTTGGATACGCAGTATTTT.

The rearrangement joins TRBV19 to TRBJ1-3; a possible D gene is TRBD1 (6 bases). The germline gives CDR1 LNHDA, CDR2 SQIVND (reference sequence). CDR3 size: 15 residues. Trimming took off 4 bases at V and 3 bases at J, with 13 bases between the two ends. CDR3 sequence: CASSTGQGLGNTIYF. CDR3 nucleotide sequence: TGTGCCAGTAGTACTGGCCAGGGGCTTGGAAACACCATATATTTT. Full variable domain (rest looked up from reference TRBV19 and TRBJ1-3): DGGITQSPKYLFRKEGQNVTLSCEQNLNHDAMYWYRQDPGQGLRLIYYSQIVNDFQKGDIAEGYSVSREKKESFPLTVTSAQKNPTAFYLCASSTGQGLGNTIYFGEGSWLTVV.

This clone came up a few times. The CDR3 loop reads CATSREENREFTF. The CDR3 nucleotides are TGTGCCACCAGCAGAGAAGAGAACAGGGAGTTCACCTTC. The chain couples TRBV15 to TRBJ1-2, with D possibly TRBD1 on 6 matching bases. The germline V and J ends were trimmed by 0 bases and 13 bases, with 15 bases remaining between them. The length of the CDR3 is 13 residues. Germline values: CDR1 LNHNV, CDR2 YYDKDF (reference sequence).

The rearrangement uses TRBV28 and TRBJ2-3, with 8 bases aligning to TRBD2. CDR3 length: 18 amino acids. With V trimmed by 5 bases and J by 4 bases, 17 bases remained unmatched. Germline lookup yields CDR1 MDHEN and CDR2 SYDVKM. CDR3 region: CASSALPNTHGGADTQYF. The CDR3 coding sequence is TGTGCCAGCAGTGCTCTCCCCAATACCCACGGGGGGGCAGATACGCAGTATTTT.

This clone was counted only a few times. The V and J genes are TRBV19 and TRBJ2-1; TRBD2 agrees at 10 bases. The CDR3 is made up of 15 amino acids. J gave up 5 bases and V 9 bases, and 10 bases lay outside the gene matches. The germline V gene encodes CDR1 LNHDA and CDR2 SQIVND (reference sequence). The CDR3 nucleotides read TGTGCCAGCAGAGAACTAGCGGGGCAGGACAATGAGCAGTTCTTC. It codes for CASRELAGQDNEQFF.

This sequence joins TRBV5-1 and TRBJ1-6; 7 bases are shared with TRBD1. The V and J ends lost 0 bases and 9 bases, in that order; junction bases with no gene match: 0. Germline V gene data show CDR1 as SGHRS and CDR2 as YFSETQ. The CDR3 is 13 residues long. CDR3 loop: CASSLDRGSPLHF. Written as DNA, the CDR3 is TGCGCCAGCAGCTTGGACAGGGGTTCACCCCTCCACTTT.

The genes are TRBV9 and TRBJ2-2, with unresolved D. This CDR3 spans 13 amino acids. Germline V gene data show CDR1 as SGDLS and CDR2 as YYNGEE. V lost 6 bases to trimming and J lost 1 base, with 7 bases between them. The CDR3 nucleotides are TGTGCCAGCAACAGTGGGAACACCGGGGAGCTGTTTTTT. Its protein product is CASNSGNTGELFF. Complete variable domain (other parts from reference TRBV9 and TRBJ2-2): DSGVTQTPKHLITATGQRVTLRCSPRSGDLSVYWYQQSLDQGLQFLIQYYNGEERAKGNILERFSAQQFPDLHSELNLSSLELGDSALYFCASNSGNTGELFFGEGSRLTVL.

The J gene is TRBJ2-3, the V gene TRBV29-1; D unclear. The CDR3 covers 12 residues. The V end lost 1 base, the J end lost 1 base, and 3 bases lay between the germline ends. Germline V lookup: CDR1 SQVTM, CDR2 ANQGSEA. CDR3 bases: TGCAGCGTTGAAGCGGGCACAGATACGCAGTATTTT. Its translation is CSVEAGTDTQYF.

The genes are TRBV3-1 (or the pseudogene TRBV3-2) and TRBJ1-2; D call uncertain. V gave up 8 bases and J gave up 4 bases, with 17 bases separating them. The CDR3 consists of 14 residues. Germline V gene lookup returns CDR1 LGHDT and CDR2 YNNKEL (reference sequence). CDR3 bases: TGTGCCAGCCGACCACCGTCGGGAGCCTATGGCTACACCTTC. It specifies CASRPPSGAYGYTF.

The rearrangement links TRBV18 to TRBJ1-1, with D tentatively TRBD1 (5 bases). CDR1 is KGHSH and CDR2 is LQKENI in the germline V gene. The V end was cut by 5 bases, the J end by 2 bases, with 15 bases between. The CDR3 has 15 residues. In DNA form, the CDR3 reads TGTGCCAGCTCAGCGCGGGGGGACTTTAACACTGAAGCTTTCTTT. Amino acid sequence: CASSARGDFNTEAFF.

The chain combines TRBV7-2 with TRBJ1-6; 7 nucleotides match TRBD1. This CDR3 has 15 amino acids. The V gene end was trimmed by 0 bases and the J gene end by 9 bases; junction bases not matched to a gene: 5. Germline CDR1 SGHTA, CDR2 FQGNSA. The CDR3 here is CASSLADRLGSPLHF. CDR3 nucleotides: TGTGCCAGCAGCTTAGCGGACAGGTTGGGTTCACCCCTCCACTTT.

The CDR3 DNA follows: TGCGCCAGCAGCTGGCGAACGGGGAACACTGAAGCTTTCTTT. Protein: CASSWRTGNTEAFF. The chain has TRBV4-3 and TRBJ1-1, with unresolved D. CDR3 size: 14 residues. The germline gives CDR1 LGHNA, CDR2 YSLEER. V was cut by 5 bases and J by 1 base, with 11 bases left in between.

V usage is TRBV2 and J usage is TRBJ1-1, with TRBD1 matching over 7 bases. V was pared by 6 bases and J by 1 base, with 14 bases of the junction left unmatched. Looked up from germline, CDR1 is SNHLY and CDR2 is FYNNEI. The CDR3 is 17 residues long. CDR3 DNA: TGTGCCAGCAGCCCCCCATTGACAGGGACGAGGAACACTGAAGCTTTCTTT. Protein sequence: CASSPPLTGTRNTEAFF.

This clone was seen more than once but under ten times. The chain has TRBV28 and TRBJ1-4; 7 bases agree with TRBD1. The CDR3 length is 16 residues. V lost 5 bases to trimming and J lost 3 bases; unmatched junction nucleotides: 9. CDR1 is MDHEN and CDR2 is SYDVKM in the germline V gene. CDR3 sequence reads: CASSAPRQGANEKLFF. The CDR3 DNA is TGTGCCAGCAGTGCACCTCGACAGGGTGCTAATGAAAAACTGTTTTTT.

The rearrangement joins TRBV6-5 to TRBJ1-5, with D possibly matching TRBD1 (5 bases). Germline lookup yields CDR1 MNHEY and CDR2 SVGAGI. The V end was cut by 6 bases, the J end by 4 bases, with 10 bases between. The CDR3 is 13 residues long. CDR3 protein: CASSPGWNQPQHF. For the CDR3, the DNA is TGTGCCAGCAGCCCAGGGTGGAATCAGCCCCAGCATTTT.

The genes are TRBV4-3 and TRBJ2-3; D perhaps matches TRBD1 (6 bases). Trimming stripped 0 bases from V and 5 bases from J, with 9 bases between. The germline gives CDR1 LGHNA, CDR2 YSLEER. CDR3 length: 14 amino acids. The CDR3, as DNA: TGCGCCAGCAGCCAAGATACAGGGCGAGATACGCAGTATTTT. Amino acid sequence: CASSQDTGRDTQYF.

CDR3 sequence reads: CASSSAGGSGNTIYF. DNA of the CDR3: TGCGCCAGCAGCTCGGCAGGGGGTTCTGGAAACACCATATATTTT. The chain recombines TRBV5-1 with TRBJ1-3, with 7 nucleotides matching TRBD1. This CDR3 comprises 15 residues. Trimming removed 3 bases from V and 1 base from J; junction bases left unmatched: 4. CDR1 SGHRS and CDR2 YFSETQ come from the germline V gene.

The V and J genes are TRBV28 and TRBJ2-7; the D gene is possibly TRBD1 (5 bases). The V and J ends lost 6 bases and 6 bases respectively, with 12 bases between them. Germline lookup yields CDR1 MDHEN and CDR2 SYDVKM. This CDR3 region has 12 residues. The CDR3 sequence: CASRAGSGEQYF. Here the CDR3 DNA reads TGTGCCAGCAGGGCAGGGTCGGGCGAGCAGTACTTC.

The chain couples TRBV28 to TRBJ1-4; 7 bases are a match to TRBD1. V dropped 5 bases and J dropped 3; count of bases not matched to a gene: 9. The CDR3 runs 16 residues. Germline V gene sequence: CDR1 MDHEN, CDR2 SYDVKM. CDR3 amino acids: CASSPHGQAANEKLFF. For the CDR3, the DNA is TGTGCCAGCAGTCCGCACGGACAGGCAGCTAATGAAAAACTGTTTTTT.

Here the CDR3 DNA reads TGTGCCAGCAGCTCGGGACTAGCGGGGGTCACAGATACGCAGTATTTT. It yields the protein CASSSGLAGVTDTQYF. The chain carries TRBV7-2 and TRBJ2-3; 14 nucleotides line up with TRBD2. CDR1 and CDR2 from the germline V gene are SGHTA and FQGNSA. J gave up 2 bases and V 4 bases, and 2 bases lay outside the gene matches. CDR3 length: 16 residues.

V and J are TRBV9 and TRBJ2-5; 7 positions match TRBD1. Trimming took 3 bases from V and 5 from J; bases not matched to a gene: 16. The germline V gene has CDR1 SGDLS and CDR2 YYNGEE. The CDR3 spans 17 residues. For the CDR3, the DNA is TGTGCCAGCAGCGAGGGGAGTGTAGGGGGCGCCGGGGAGACCCAGTACTTC. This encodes CASSEGSVGGAGETQYF. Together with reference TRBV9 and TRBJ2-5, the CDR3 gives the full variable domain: DSGVTQTPKHLITATGQRVTLRCSPRSGDLSVYWYQQSLDQGLQFLIQYYNGEERAKGNILERFSAQQFPDLHSELNLSSLELGDSALYFCASSEGSVGGAGETQYFGPGTRLLVL.